Below, one T cell receptor beta chain is given with its context. These data originate in a study of shared clonotypes between healthy human individuals. The V gene lost 1 base and the J gene lost 9 bases, with 12 bases spanning the gap. This CDR3 region has 13 residues. Germline assignment: CDR1 MGHDK and CDR2 SYGVNS. Method: immunoSEQ multiplex PCR; TCRdb's copy keeps in-frame clones and lacks some. The sample includes millions of clones, about 92% of them seen just once. Splitting the CD4+ cells yielded a CD45RA+ naive subset and a CD45RA-negative memory subset. The receptor was isolated from a man aged 18 to 35 in good health. Some clones in this sample may be carry-over from other donors' samples. The sample taken for sequencing was naive CD4+ T cells from PBMCs. Subset meaning: CD45RA+ positively selected. The chain recombines TRBV25-1 with TRBJ1-1; D is undetermined. The CDR3 region is CASSESDPRKAFF. The CDR3 DNA reads TGTGCCAGCAGTGAATCAGACCCTCGCAAAGCTTTCTTT.